These T cell receptor beta chains were read from a single sample in a study of OX40 agonist ivuxolimab in advanced cancers. This table comes from immunoSEQ multiplex PCR, and its TCRdb copy is limited to in-frame clones, with some not included. The data contain more than 70,000 clones, roughly 86% of them singletons. The sample in question was CD4+ or CD8+ T cells sorted from blood, obtained in a trial of the OX40 agonist ivuxolimab. The source is an adult with an advanced solid tumor such as melanoma, head and neck, liver or kidney cancer. The CDR3 runs from the conserved cysteine through the conserved F or W. A D gene is named only where the DNA matches it firmly. For some rows the clone size is stated as once, few or many, or as a class when expanded; others skip it.

>TRBV27|TRBD1|-|TRBJ2-5
CASRGQNQETQYF
TGTGCCAGCAGGGGACAGAACCAAGAGACCCAGTACTTC
>TRBV7-6|-|few|TRBJ2-7
CASSSSVDSYEQYF
TGTGCCAGCAGTTCCTCAGTAGACTCCTACGAGCAGTACTTC
>TRBV29-1|TRBD2|-|TRBJ2-5
CSVEVVLAGVETQYF
TGCAGCGTTGAAGTAGTACTAGCGGGAGTTGAGACCCAGTACTTC
>TRBV28|-|-|TRBJ1-1
CASSLSTGNTEAFF
TGTGCCAGCAGTTTGTCGACAGGGAACACTGAAGCTTTCTTT
>TRBV11-2|TRBD1|-|TRBJ1-4
CASSRGQTTNEKLFF
TGTGCCAGCAGCAGGGGACAGACAACTAATGAAAAACTGTTTTTT
>TRBV6-1|TRBD1|few|TRBJ1-1
CASSAKTGFNTEAFF
TGTGCCAGCAGTGCCAAGACAGGGTTTAACACTGAAGCTTTCTTT
>TRBV18|TRBD1|-|TRBJ2-2
CASSLLLGTENTGELFF
TGTGCCAGCTCGCTCCTTCTCGGGACAGAGAACACCGGGGAGCTGTTTTTT
>TRBV5-1|-|-|TRBJ2-7
CASSLEGEQYF
TGCGCCAGCAGCTTGGAAGGGGAGCAGTACTTC
>TRBV19|-|-|TRBJ2-3
CASSKTVTDTQYF
TGTGCCAGTAGTAAGACAGTCACAGATACGCAGTATTTT
>TRBV7-9|TRBD1|once|TRBJ2-2
CASSLLTGTNTGELFF
TGTGCCAGCAGCTTGTTGACAGGGACCAACACCGGGGAGCTGTTTTTT
>TRBV9|TRBD1|-|TRBJ2-7
CASSTGQGLSYEQYF
TGTGCCAGCAGCACCGGACAGGGACTCTCCTACGAGCAGTACTTC